These 27 T cell receptor beta chains originate from one sample sequenced in a study of T cells in Graves' hyperthyroidism and ophthalmopathy. TCR beta CDR3 regions were amplified from RNA transcripts. Researchers ran a first-round RT-PCR on the TCR CDR3 using the HTBI primer set. Each CDR3 protein is one row after TCRdb ran MiXCR on the multiplex PCR reads. The sample records around 250,000 distinct CDR3 sequences, just over 14% being singletons. Sequencing was done on a sample of blood. Every receptor here comes from a woman aged 35 to 49 with Graves' hyperthyroidism that later progressed to Graves' ophthalmopathy.

For this clonotype: This may stem from a read error, because a much larger clone lies one nucleotide away. This sequence joins TRBV3-1 and TRBJ2-7; D gene unclear. The CDR3 is 13 residues long. Germline V gene sequence: CDR1 LGHDT, CDR2 YNNKEL (reference sequence). CDR3 sequence (DNA): TGTGACAGCAGCCAAGAAATTTTTGGAGAGCAGTACTTC. This encodes CDSSQEIFGEQYF.

Concerning this clonotype: A read error may explain this, as a much larger clone is one base away. The chain couples TRBV3-1 to TRBJ2-5; possible D gene TRBD1, 5 bases. V lost 6 bases and J 7 bases, leaving 18 bases between the germline ends. CDR1 is LGHDT, CDR2 YNNKEL, per germline (reference sequence). The CDR3 is 14 residues long. CDR3: CASSFSGIAGTQYF. The CDR3 nucleotides are TGTGCCAGCAGTTTCTCAGGGATTGCAGGGACCCAGTACTTC.

This clonotype was counted many times. The chain carries TRBV5-1 and TRBJ2-5, with 8 bases that match TRBD2. Germline V CDR1 and CDR2: SGHRS, YFSETQ. After removal of 4 bases from V and 5 bases from J, the junction contained 7 bases not matched to a gene. The CDR3 extends over 14 amino acids. CDR3 residues: CASSSGSGWETQYF. The DNA for the CDR3 is TGCGCCAGCAGCAGCGGGAGTGGTTGGGAGACCCAGTACTTC.

This clonotype has a handful of counts. The V and J genes are TRBV14 and TRBJ2-7; 8 bases fit TRBD1. V shed 3 bases, J shed 6 bases, and the junction held 7 bases outside the gene matches. Germline V gene data show CDR1 as SGHDN and CDR2 as FVKESK. CDR3 length: 14 amino acids. This CDR3 is CASSQTGVSTEQYF. DNA of the CDR3: TGTGCCAGCAGCCAGACAGGGGTGTCTACCGAGCAGTACTTC. The full variable domain, its missing parts supplied by reference TRBV14 and TRBJ2-7, is EAGVTQFPSHSVIEKGQTVTLRCDPISGHDNLYWYRRVMGKEIKFLLHFVKESKQDESGMPNNRFLAERTGGTYSTLKVQPAELEDSGVYFCASSQTGVSTEQYFGPGTRLTVT.

This clonotype showed up just a few times. The chain employs TRBV13 and TRBJ2-1, with D perhaps matching TRBD2 (6 bases). The CDR3 spans 17 residues. V lost 1 base and J lost 4, with 17 bases in between. Looked up from germline, CDR1 is PRHDT and CDR2 is FYEKMQ (reference sequence). As DNA, the CDR3 is TGTGCCAGCAGCTTAGAGGACTACCAGAAGTCTTACAATGAGCAGTTCTTC. Translating it yields CASSLEDYQKSYNEQFF.

The chain combines TRBV7-9 with TRBJ1-5, with D maybe TRBD1 (6 bases). Deletions cut 1 base from V and 4 bases from J, with 20 bases between. Looked up from germline, CDR1 is SEHNR and CDR2 is FQNEAQ (reference sequence). CDR3 size: 18 residues. For the CDR3, the DNA is TGTGCCAGCAGCTTAGTCGGCGTACAGGGCGTCGCGAATCAGCCCCAGCATTTT. Translation: CASSLVGVQGVANQPQHF.

CDR3: CAWRKQGLSDGYTF. CDR3 coding DNA: TGTGCCTGGAGAAAACAAGGATTAAGTGATGGCTACACCTTC. V and J are TRBV30 and TRBJ1-2; no clear D gene. The CDR3 totals 14 residues. Germline CDR1 GTSNPN, CDR2 SVGIG (reference sequence). V was clipped by 3 bases and J by 6 bases, with 17 bases between them. Full variable domain (missing parts from reference TRBV30 and TRBJ1-2): SQTIHQWPATLVQPVGSPLSLECTVEGTSNPNLYWYRQAAGRGLQLLFYSVGIGQISSEVPQNLSASRPQDRQFILSSKKLLLSDSGFYLCAWRKQGLSDGYTFGSGTRLTVV.

This sequence joins TRBV2 and TRBJ2-6; perhaps TRBD2 as D (6 bases). CDR1 and CDR2 from the germline V gene are SNHLY and FYNNEI. With 3 bases removed from V and 2 bases from J, the gap between germline ends came to 8 bases. The CDR3 contains 15 residues. The CDR3: CASSDGTPGANVLTF. The CDR3, as DNA: TGTGCCAGCAGTGATGGGACTCCTGGGGCCAACGTCCTGACTTTC.

In this sample, this clonotype turned up many times. The chain uses TRBV25-1 and TRBJ1-1, with D possibly being TRBD1 (5 bases). The germline V gene has CDR1 MGHDK and CDR2 SYGVNS. Trimming removed 8 bases at V and 5 bases at J, with 15 bases between. This CDR3 is built from 13 residues. The DNA for the CDR3 is TGTGCCAGCCGGAGGGGACCCCGGACTGAAGCTTTCTTT. Translation: CASRRGPRTEAFF.

In its sample, this clonotype was seen many times. The chain couples TRBV11-2 to TRBJ1-4; 7 bases fit TRBD1. Germline CDR1 SGHAT, CDR2 FQNNGV. The V and J ends lost 7 bases and 5 bases, in that order; junction bases with no gene match: 4. The CDR3 is 13 residues long. This chain's CDR3 is CASIGTENEKLFF. For the CDR3, the DNA is TGTGCCAGCATCGGGACAGAGAATGAAAAACTGTTTTTT.

This clonotype has at least ten counts. V usage is TRBV11-2 and J usage is TRBJ2-5, with D possibly TRBD1 on 5 matching bases. The CDR3 is 15 residues long. V dropped 1 base and J dropped 1 base, with 10 bases sitting between them. The germline gives CDR1 SGHAT, CDR2 FQNNGV. CDR3: CASSLGHRTQETQYF. DNA for the CDR3: TGTGCCAGCAGCTTAGGGCACAGGACCCAAGAGACCCAGTACTTC.

The rearrangement joins TRBV29-1 to TRBJ1-1; the D gene is possibly TRBD1 (5 bases). The CDR3 is 12 residues long. V gave up 2 bases and J gave up 6 bases, with 10 bases separating them. Germline CDR1 reads SQVTM; CDR2 reads ANQGSEA. As DNA, the CDR3 is TGCAGCGTTGAACCAGGGCGCTCTGAAGCTTTCTTT. This gives the protein CSVEPGRSEAFF.

The chain employs TRBV6-8 and TRBJ2-3, with TRBD1 matching over 10 bases. Looked up from germline, CDR1 is MNHGY and CDR2 is SAAAGT. The CDR3 spans 15 residues. J was trimmed by 7 bases and V by 4 bases; bases with no gene match: 8. DNA of the CDR3: TGTGCCAGCAGTTCCGGGACAGGGGCCTCATATACGCAGTATTTT. The encoded protein is CASSSGTGASYTQYF.

This clonotype was observed many times. J is TRBJ2-1 and V is TRBV11-2; 11 bases are shared with TRBD2. Germline V CDR1 and CDR2: SGHAT, FQNNGV. There are 16 residues in the CDR3. Trimming cost V 4 bases and J 9 bases; bases outside gene matches: 11. The CDR3 spells CASSSIAGGRSSEQFF. The DNA for the CDR3 is TGTGCCAGCAGCTCGATAGCGGGAGGGCGTTCTTCTGAGCAGTTCTTC.

This clonotype was counted a few times. The chain joins TRBV5-4 to TRBJ2-3; 11 nucleotides match TRBD2. The length of the CDR3 is 17 residues. The ends lost 2 bases at V and 4 bases at J; junction bases unmatched: 9. Germline loops: CDR1 SGHNT, CDR2 YYREEE (reference sequence). The CDR3 sequence is CASSLAKLAGVADTQYF. The CDR3 DNA sequence: TGTGCCAGCAGCTTAGCTAAACTAGCGGGAGTAGCAGATACGCAGTATTTT.

This clonotype showed up many times. V and J are TRBV20-1 and TRBJ2-7, with D possibly TRBD2 on 5 matching bases. CDR3 size: 15 residues. V lost 5 bases and J 0 bases, leaving 17 bases between the germline ends. Germline V gives CDR1 DFQATT, CDR2 SNEGSKA (reference sequence). CDR3 bases: TGCAGTGCTCCACTGAGGGCGGGCAACTCCTACGAGCAGTACTTC. This sequence encodes CSAPLRAGNSYEQYF.

J is TRBJ2-7 and V is TRBV12-3 or TRBV12-4; TRBD1 aligns across 9 bases. The trim removed 6 bases at V and 3 bases at J, leaving 6 bases unmatched. The CDR3 runs to 14 residues. CDR3: CASSRGDRDYEQYF. For the CDR3, the DNA is TGTGCCAGCAGCCGCGGGGACAGGGACTACGAGCAGTACTTC.

This clonotype has just a few counts. Since a much larger clone is just one base distant, this may be a read error. The V and J genes are TRBV27 and TRBJ2-7, with D possibly matching TRBD2 (6 bases). CDR1 is MNHEY, CDR2 SMNVEV, per germline (reference sequence). The CDR3 covers 14 residues. CDR3 nucleotide sequence: TGTGTCAGCAGGCCTCTAGGCGGGAACTACGAGCAGTACTTC. Its translation is CVSRPLGGNYEQYF.

There are many counts of this clonotype. This rearrangement joins TRBV2 to TRBJ1-1; D is possibly TRBD1 (5 bases). Germline CDR1 reads SNHLY; CDR2 reads FYNNEI. This CDR3 is built from 11 residues. Trimming removed 6 bases from V and 6 bases from J, with 8 bases in between. CDR3 in DNA: TGTGCCAGCAGGACGACAGCTGAAGCTTTCTTT. Its protein is CASRTTAEAFF. The entire variable domain, with the rest obtained from reference TRBV2 and TRBJ1-1, is as follows: EPEVTQTPSHQVTQMGQEVILRCVPISNHLYFYWYRQILGQKVEFLVSFYNNEISEKSEIFDDQFSVERPDGSNFTLKIRSTKLEDSAMYFCASRTTAEAFFGQGTRLTVV.

This clonotype was counted many times. This rearrangement joins TRBV6-1 to TRBJ2-7; a possible D gene is TRBD1 (8 bases). This CDR3 is built from 14 residues. The V gene lost 5 bases and the J gene lost 5 bases, with 16 bases spanning the gap. CDR1 is MNHNS, CDR2 SASEGT, per germline. The CDR3 reads CASSNDRGGHEQYF. The CDR3 nucleotides are TGTGCCAGCAGTAACGACAGGGGAGGGCACGAGCAGTACTTC.

This clonotype came up once. The V gene is TRBV11-1, the J gene TRBJ2-7; tentatively, D is TRBD1 (5 bases). This CDR3 is built from 14 residues. Trimming took 1 base from V and 4 from J, leaving 11 bases between them. Per germline, CDR1 SGHAT and CDR2 FQDESV (reference sequence). CDR3 region: CASSLGGVDYEQYF. DNA of the CDR3: TGTGCCAGCAGCTTAGGGGGCGTGGATTACGAGCAGTACTTC.

For this clonotype: A read error may explain this, as a much larger clone is one base away. The CDR3 nucleotides read TGTGCCAGCAGTTACGTGGGTGAAGCTTTCTTT. Translated: CASSYVGEAFF. This rearrangement joins TRBV6-9 to TRBJ1-1; D is ambiguous. Germline CDR1 reads MNHGY; CDR2 reads SVAAGI. The ends were cut back, 3 bases at V and 7 bases at J, with 6 bases in the middle. The CDR3 has 11 amino acids.

Only a few counts were recorded for this clonotype. The junction does not match germline at one end; this may be a read error. The chain recombines TRBV28 with TRBJ1-5; tentative D call: TRBD1 (5 bases). CDR1 is MDHEN and CDR2 is SYDVKM in the germline V gene. The CDR3 sequence is 15 residues long. This CDR3 is CASSLQGAGNQRQHF. CDR3 nucleotides: TGTGCCAGCAGTTTACAGGGCGCAGGAAATCAGCGCCAGCATTTT.

This clonotype turned up a few times. V gene TRBV20-1 combines with J gene TRBJ1-5; 7 nucleotides match TRBD1. With V trimmed by 5 bases and J by 2 bases, 3 bases remained unmatched. CDR3 size: 13 residues. Germline CDR1 is DFQATT and CDR2 is SNEGSKA (reference sequence). The CDR3 sequence: CSAEGQGNQPQHF. CDR3 sequence (DNA): TGCAGTGCTGAAGGACAGGGCAATCAGCCCCAGCATTTT.

This clonotype came up many times. The chain joins TRBV20-1 to TRBJ2-7; 7 nucleotides agree with TRBD1. The CDR3 covers 14 residues. V was clipped by 6 bases and J by 1 base; unmatched bases: 9. CDR1 and CDR2 from the germline V gene are DFQATT and SNEGSKA (reference sequence). The CDR3 here is CSADERGRSYEQYF. CDR3 coding DNA: TGCAGTGCGGACGAGAGGGGGCGGTCCTACGAGCAGTACTTC.

This clonotype was detected many times. V and J are TRBV6-1 and TRBJ1-2; D uncertain. Deletions cut 5 bases from V and 1 base from J, with 11 bases between. Germline-derived CDR1 and CDR2 are MNHNS and SASEGT. The CDR3 sequence is 14 residues long. The chain's CDR3 is CASSYREDNYGYTF. CDR3 DNA: TGTGCCAGCAGTTACAGAGAGGATAACTATGGCTACACCTTC.

In its sample, this clonotype was seen many times. The CDR3 nucleotides read TGTGCCAGTACCGTGGCCTTCCCCGGTAAGGGTGAAGCTTTCTTT. It yields the protein CASTVAFPGKGEAFF. The genes are TRBV19 and TRBJ1-1, with unresolved D. The germline V gene encodes CDR1 LNHDA and CDR2 SQIVND (reference sequence). Trimming removed 7 bases at V and 7 bases at J, with 22 bases between. There are 15 residues in the CDR3.